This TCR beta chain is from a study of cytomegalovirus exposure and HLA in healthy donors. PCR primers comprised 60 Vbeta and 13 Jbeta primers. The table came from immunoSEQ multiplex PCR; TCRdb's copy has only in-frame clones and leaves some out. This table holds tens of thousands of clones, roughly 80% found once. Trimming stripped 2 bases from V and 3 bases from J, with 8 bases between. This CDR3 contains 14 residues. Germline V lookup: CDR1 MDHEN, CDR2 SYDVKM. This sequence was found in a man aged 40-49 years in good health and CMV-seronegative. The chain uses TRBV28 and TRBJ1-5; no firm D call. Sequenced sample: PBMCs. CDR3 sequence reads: CASSLPRSNQPQHF. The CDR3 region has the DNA TGTGCCAGCAGTTTACCCAGATCCAATCAGCCCCAGCATTTT.